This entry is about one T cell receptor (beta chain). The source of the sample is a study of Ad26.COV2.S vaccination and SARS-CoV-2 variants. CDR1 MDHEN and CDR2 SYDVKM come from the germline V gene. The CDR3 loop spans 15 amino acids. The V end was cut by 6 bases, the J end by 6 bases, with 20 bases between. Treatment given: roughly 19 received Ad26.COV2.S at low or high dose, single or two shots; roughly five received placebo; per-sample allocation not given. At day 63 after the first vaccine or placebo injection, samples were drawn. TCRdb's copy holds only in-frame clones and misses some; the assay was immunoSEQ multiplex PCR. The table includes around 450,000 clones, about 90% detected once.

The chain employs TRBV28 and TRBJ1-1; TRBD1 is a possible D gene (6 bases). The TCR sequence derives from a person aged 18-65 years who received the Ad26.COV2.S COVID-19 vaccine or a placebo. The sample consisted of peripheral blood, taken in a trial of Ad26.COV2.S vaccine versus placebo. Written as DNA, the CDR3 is TGTGCCAGCAGAGATCACGCAGGGGCAGGGGCTGAAGCTTTCTTT. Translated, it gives CASRDHAGAGAEAFF.